The T cell receptor (beta chain) described here comes from a study of T-cell reconstitution after alpha-beta-depleted transplantation in children. Study-wide results and limits: Where alpha-beta T cells came from about two months after transplant was reportedly several hundred expanded graft clones.

Unique molecular identifiers were incorporated during preparation of the TCRbeta library. One entry per CDR3 protein results from TCRdb running MiXCR on the PCR reads. The sample lists hundreds of thousands of distinct CDR3 sequences, about an eighth occurring once. This clonotype was observed a handful of times. What it binds is not known. The CDR3 length is 15 residues. Trimming left V 3 bases short and J 3 bases short, with 11 bases between. The V gene is TRBV12-3 or TRBV12-4, the J gene TRBJ1-4; a weak D match, TRBD1 (6 bases). The receptor was isolated from a male patient aged 10-17 years who had a stem cell transplant for acute myeloid leukemia, so the T cells may come from the graft donor. Sequences were derived from PBMCs, mostly from graft donor cells, sampled 360 days after TCRalphabeta/CD19-depleted stem cell transplant. Written as DNA, the CDR3 is TGTGCCAGCAGTTTCTCGACAGGACCTAATGAAAAACTGTTTTTT. Its translation is CASSFSTGPNEKLFF.